One and the same sample provided the 24 T cell receptor beta chains below, sequenced in a study of blood T cell repertoires in COVID-19. TCRdb's table, derived via immunoSEQ multiplex PCR, lists solely in-frame clones and lacks some. Found here are roughly 300,000 clones, roughly nine tenths of them singletons; the top ten hold under 6%. Sequencing was done on a sample of PBMCs or T cells enriched from blood (not recorded which). The receptors were sampled from a woman aged 25 to 39 who had recovered from COVID-19.

The chain carries TRBV6-1 and TRBJ1-5, with D tentatively TRBD1 (6 bases). V lost 2 bases and J lost 0, with 14 bases in between. Germline assignment: CDR1 MNHNS and CDR2 SASEGT. The CDR3 spans 17 residues. Here the CDR3 reads CASSETGTVYSNQPQHF. The CDR3 DNA reads TGTGCCAGCAGTGAAACAGGGACCGTATATAGCAATCAGCCCCAGCATTTT.

The V and J genes are TRBV24-1 and TRBJ2-7, with TRBD2 matching 11 bases. CDR1 is KGHDR, CDR2 SFDVKD, per germline. The V gene end was trimmed by 5 bases and the J gene end by 6 bases; junction bases not matched to a gene: 8. The CDR3 sequence is 15 residues long. The CDR3 bases are TGTGCCACCAGTGCCTTAGCGGGGGGGGCGGGCGAGCAGTACTTC. It is translated as CATSALAGGAGEQYF.

Concerning this clone: Within the sample, other DNA sequences also encode this same CDR3. The rearrangement links TRBV6-5 to TRBJ1-1, with D unclear. CDR3 length equals 13 residues. Trimming pared 1 base from V and 3 bases from J, leaving 6 bases between. Looked up from germline, CDR1 is MNHEY and CDR2 is SVGAGI. The CDR3 protein is CASSYFGDTEAFF. CDR3 coding DNA: TGTGCCAGCAGTTACTTCGGAGACACTGAAGCTTTCTTT.

The rearrangement links TRBV5-1 to TRBJ1-2; D unclear. Germline assignment: CDR1 SGHRS and CDR2 YFSETQ. Deletions cut 0 bases from V and 3 bases from J, with 9 bases between. This CDR3 comprises 14 residues. Written as DNA, the CDR3 is TGCGCCAGCAGCTTGGGAGCGGGATACTATGGCTACACCTTC. Residues: CASSLGAGYYGYTF.

This chain's CDR3 is CASSPPATEVQYF. The CDR3 DNA is TGTGCCAGCTCACCACCAGCCACGGAGGTTCAGTACTTC. This sequence joins TRBV18 and TRBJ2-5, with D possibly TRBD2 on 5 matching bases. V dropped 0 bases and J dropped 11 bases, with 13 bases sitting between them. Germline CDR1 is KGHSH and CDR2 is LQKENI. The CDR3 contains 13 residues.

With respect to this clone: Other DNA sequences in this specimen translate into the identical CDR3. This chain uses TRBV18 with TRBJ2-5; 8 bases map to TRBD2. The germline V gene has CDR1 KGHSH and CDR2 LQKENI. This CDR3 has 14 amino acids. Germline trimming cut 3 bases from V and 4 bases from J; bases unmatched to any gene: 4. The CDR3 DNA reads as TGTGCCAGCTCACCTCCTAGCGGGCGAGAGACCCAGTACTTC. Its translation is CASSPPSGRETQYF.

This chain connects TRBV4-3 to TRBJ2-3, with TRBD2 identical over 11 bases. Losses at the gene ends were 3 bases for V and 0 bases for J; bases not matched to a gene: 2. Germline values: CDR1 LGHNA, CDR2 YSLEER. The CDR3 loop spans 16 amino acids. CDR3 region: CASSQLAGGSTDTQYF. The DNA for the CDR3 is TGCGCCAGCAGCCAGCTAGCGGGGGGAAGCACAGATACGCAGTATTTT.

The chain links TRBV30 to TRBJ2-1, with TRBD1 identical over 8 bases. The germline gives CDR1 GTSNPN, CDR2 SVGIG (reference sequence). This CDR3 has 14 amino acids. V shed 2 bases, J shed 3 bases, and the junction held 3 bases outside the gene matches. CDR3 sequence (DNA): TGTGCCTGGAGTCACGGGACAGGCTACAATGAGCAGTTCTTC. It is translated as CAWSHGTGYNEQFF.

This chain connects TRBV5-5 to TRBJ1-1, with D maybe TRBD1 (6 bases). The CDR3 is 14 residues long. V was shortened by 3 bases and J by 5 bases, with 14 bases between the two germline ends. Per germline, CDR1 SGHKS and CDR2 YYEKEE (reference sequence). The CDR3 DNA sequence: TGTGCCAGCAGCTCCGGGAGGGGGATAACTGAAGCTTTCTTT. This gives the protein CASSSGRGITEAFF.

The chain uses TRBV11-2 and TRBJ1-2, with D perhaps TRBD1 (5 bases). Germline CDR1 reads SGHAT; CDR2 reads FQNNGV. The CDR3 loop spans 14 amino acids. V was pared by 5 bases and J by 8 bases, with 18 bases between. CDR3 in DNA: TGTGCCAGCAGCACCCAGACAGAAAAGAGGGGCTACACCTTC. It specifies CASSTQTEKRGYTF. Drawing the rest from reference TRBV11-2 and TRBJ1-2, the complete variable domain is EAGVAQSPRYKIIEKRQSVAFWCNPISGHATLYWYQQILGQGPKLLIQFQNNGVVDDSQLPKDRFSAERLKGVDSTLKIQPAKLEDSAVYLCASSTQTEKRGYTFGSGTRLTVV.

V and J are TRBV21-1 and TRBJ1-5. TRBV21-1 is tagged as a pseudogene. The CDR3 extends over 15 amino acids. CDR3 loop: CASSKGGRFNQPQHF. As DNA, the CDR3 is TGTGCCAGCAGCAAAGGAGGGAGGTTTAATCAGCCCCAGCATTTT.

This clone appeared once. The J gene is TRBJ1-1, the V gene TRBV7-9, with 8 positions matching TRBD1. The V gene's germline CDR1 is SEHNR and CDR2 FQNEAQ (reference sequence). The CDR3 length is 13 residues. V gave up 10 bases and J gave up 1 base; unmatched junction bases: 5. The CDR3 is CATGDRSNTEAFF. CDR3 DNA: TGTGCCACCGGGGACAGGTCGAACACTGAAGCTTTCTTT. The variable domain in full, with the rest retrieved from reference TRBV7-9 and TRBJ1-1, is DTGVSQNPRHKITKRGQNVTFRCDPISEHNRLYWYRQTLGQGPEFLTYFQNEAQLEKSRLLSDRFSAERPKGSFSTLEIQRTEQGDSAMYLCATGDRSNTEAFFGQGTRLTVV.

Worth noting for this clone: Other DNA sequences in the sample encode the same CDR3. The J gene is TRBJ2-5, the V gene TRBV5-1, with D tentatively TRBD2 (6 bases). The CDR3 length is 14 residues. Deletions cut 0 bases from V and 3 bases from J, with 9 bases between. Germline V lookup: CDR1 SGHRS, CDR2 YFSETQ. The CDR3 region has the DNA TGCGCCAGCAGCTTGGTAGGCGGGGAAGAGACCCAGTACTTC. Protein sequence: CASSLVGGEETQYF.

This rearrangement joins TRBV10-2 to TRBJ2-7; a possible D gene is TRBD2 (5 bases). From germline, CDR1 is WSHSY and CDR2 SAAADI. The CDR3 covers 13 residues. V lost 3 bases and J 6 bases, leaving 12 bases between the germline ends. The CDR3 DNA is TGCGCCAGCAGTGAAGTCAGGACTCCCGAGCAGTACTTC. Its protein is CASSEVRTPEQYF.

V and J are TRBV3-1 (or the pseudogene TRBV3-2) and TRBJ1-1, with D possibly being TRBD1 (6 bases). The CDR3 contains 15 residues. Between the trimmed V and J ends, which lost 2 bases and 6 bases, there was a span of 16 bases. Germline CDR1 LGHDT, CDR2 YNNKEL (reference sequence). CDR3 loop: CASSQPGAGAAEAFF. Here the CDR3 DNA reads TGTGCCAGCAGCCAACCGGGGGCGGGGGCCGCTGAAGCTTTCTTT.

The gene calls are TRBV11-2 and TRBJ2-7; tentatively, D is TRBD2 (6 bases). The CDR3 consists of 16 residues. V dropped 3 bases and J dropped 0 bases, with 15 bases sitting between them. Germline CDR1 is SGHAT and CDR2 is FQNNGV. The CDR3 bases are TGTGCCAGCAGCTTGCTACCACGGGGGAGCTCCTACGAGCAGTACTTC. Translation: CASSLLPRGSSYEQYF.

V gene TRBV7-9 combines with J gene TRBJ2-7, with a tentative D call TRBD1 (5 bases). CDR3 length: 12 residues. Trimming removed 7 bases from V and 6 bases from J, with 13 bases in between. Germline assignment: CDR1 SEHNR and CDR2 FQNEAQ (reference sequence). The CDR3 spells CASTRQGSEQYF. The CDR3 DNA reads as TGTGCCAGCACCCGCCAGGGTTCCGAGCAGTACTTC. Full variable domain (rest looked up from reference TRBV7-9 and TRBJ2-7): DTGVSQNPRHKITKRGQNVTFRCDPISEHNRLYWYRQTLGQGPEFLTYFQNEAQLEKSRLLSDRFSAERPKGSFSTLEIQRTEQGDSAMYLCASTRQGSEQYFGPGTRLTVT.

The rearrangement joins TRBV5-4 to TRBJ1-2, with D possibly being TRBD1 (6 bases). The length of the CDR3 is 13 residues. Deletions cut 4 bases from V and 6 bases from J, with 13 bases between. Germline CDR1 and CDR2: SGHNT and YYREEE (reference sequence). CDR3 coding DNA: TGTGCCAGCAGCCCGATTGCAGGGGATGGCTACACCTTC. Translated, it gives CASSPIAGDGYTF.

This chain links TRBV19 with TRBJ1-2; possible D gene TRBD1, 6 bases. CDR1 is LNHDA, CDR2 SQIVND, per germline (reference sequence). CDR3 length equals 15 residues. The V and J ends lost 10 bases and 2 bases respectively, with 20 bases between them. CDR3 nucleotide sequence: TGTGCCACCAAAGTGGCGGAGACAGGAAACTATGGCTACACCTTC. This encodes CATKVAETGNYGYTF.

This clone was seen ten or more times. The CDR3 coding sequence is TGTGCCATCAAAACCGGGGTAGCGGGAGATACTTACGAGCAGTACTTC. The encoded protein is CAIKTGVAGDTYEQYF. This chain joins TRBV10-3 and TRBJ2-7; 9 bases match TRBD2. With 7 bases clipped from V and 4 bases from J, the junction kept 14 bases outside the gene matches. The CDR3 contains 16 residues. CDR1 and CDR2 from the germline V gene are ENHRY and SYGVKD.

This CDR3 is CSVETTTTYNEQFF. The CDR3 nucleotides are TGCAGCGTTGAGACAACCACCACTTACAATGAGCAGTTCTTC. This chain joins TRBV29-1 and TRBJ2-1; D unresolved. Deletions cut 3 bases from V and 4 bases from J, with 13 bases between. CDR3 length: 14 residues. Germline loops: CDR1 SQVTM, CDR2 ANQGSEA.

The chain's CDR3 is CAWSPIRGGELFF. The CDR3 DNA is TGTGCCTGGAGCCCTATTCGGGGCGGGGAGCTGTTTTTT. The chain uses TRBV30 and TRBJ2-2, with a tentative D call TRBD2 (5 bases). V shed 3 bases and J shed 7 bases, with 12 bases lying between them. CDR1 GTSNPN and CDR2 SVGIG come from the germline V gene (reference sequence). This CDR3 has 13 residues. Based on the CDR3 plus reference TRBV30 and TRBJ2-2, the full variable domain is SQTIHQWPATLVQPVGSPLSLECTVEGTSNPNLYWYRQAAGRGLQLLFYSVGIGQISSEVPQNLSASRPQDRQFILSSKKLLLSDSGFYLCAWSPIRGGELFFGEGSRLTVL.

The gene calls are TRBV11-3 and TRBJ2-1, with 8 bases aligning to TRBD1. The CDR3 spans 16 residues. CDR1 and CDR2 (germline): SGHNT, YENEEA. The V segment lost 5 bases and the J segment 8 bases; nucleotides outside the gene matches: 14. CDR3 bases: TGTGCCAGCAGCCATACCCGGGCAGGGGGCTCGGATGAGCAGTTCTTC. It translates to CASSHTRAGGSDEQFF.

The gene calls are TRBV5-8 and TRBJ1-4, with TRBD1 matching over 7 bases. After removal of 3 bases from V and 2 bases from J, the junction contained 1 base not matched to a gene. The germline gives CDR1 SGHTS, CDR2 YDEGEE. The CDR3 totals 14 residues. CDR3 coding DNA: TGTGCCAGCAGCTCAGGGGGGACTAATGAAAAACTGTTTTTT. It translates to CASSSGGTNEKLFF.